These 27 T cell receptor beta chains were sequenced from one sample in a study of T cell responses to AZD1222 COVID-19 vaccine. Profiled with immunoSEQ multiplex PCR; TCRdb holds only in-frame clones, not every one. The data hold over 100,000 clones, with more than 70% observed a single time. The source material was peripheral blood, sampled 28 days after the second AZD1222 dose. The receptor set was obtained from an adult who received the AZD1222 COVID-19 vaccine.

V gene TRBV7-3 combines with J gene TRBJ1-2; 11 bases align to TRBD1. In germline, CDR1 is SGHTA, CDR2 FQGTGA. Trimming removed 0 bases from V and 6 bases from J; junction bases left unmatched: 6. This CDR3 is 16 amino acids long. The CDR3 region is CASSLTGDRGKHGYTF. The CDR3 DNA is TGTGCCAGCAGCTTAACTGGGGACAGGGGGAAACATGGCTACACCTTC.

The J gene is TRBJ1-1, the V gene TRBV6-1; D not resolved. V lost 1 base, J lost 11 bases, and 11 bases lay in between. The V gene's germline CDR1 is MNHNS and CDR2 SASEGT. CDR3 length: 12 residues. CDR3 sequence: CASSEGEQRAFF. CDR3 DNA sequence: TGTGCCAGCAGTGAAGGAGAGCAGAGGGCTTTCTTT.

V and J are TRBV4-1 and TRBJ1-2, with D possibly being TRBD1 (5 bases). CDR3 length: 15 amino acids. V lost 0 bases and J lost 0, with 8 bases in between. From germline, CDR1 is MGHRA and CDR2 YSYEKL. The CDR3 nucleotides read TGCGCCAGCAGCCAAGATGGGGCCTCTAACTATGGCTACACCTTC. Its protein is CASSQDGASNYGYTF.

The V and J genes are TRBV3-1 (or the pseudogene TRBV3-2) and TRBJ2-7; 7 bases match TRBD2. The CDR3 consists of 17 residues. V shed 1 base, J shed 1 base, and the junction held 10 bases outside the gene matches. CDR1 LGHDT and CDR2 YNNKEL come from the germline V gene (reference sequence). CDR3 amino acids: CASSQVLPGLGSYEQYF. DNA of the CDR3: TGTGCCAGCAGCCAAGTCCTACCAGGACTAGGATCCTACGAGCAGTACTTC.

This clone was seen a handful of times. V is TRBV6-5 and J is TRBJ1-1; no firm D call. CDR3 length: 14 amino acids. In germline, CDR1 is MNHEY, CDR2 SVGAGI. Trimming took 6 bases from V and 1 from J, leaving 12 bases between them. The CDR3 protein is CASSLRTANTEAFF. The CDR3 DNA reads as TGTGCCAGCAGCTTGAGGACGGCGAACACTGAAGCTTTCTTT.

This chain joins TRBV7-8 and TRBJ1-2, with a tentative D call TRBD1 (5 bases). This CDR3 has 14 amino acids. Trimming took 0 bases from V and 0 from J, leaving 5 bases between them. Per the germline V gene, CDR1 is SGHVS and CDR2 is FQNEAQ. DNA for the CDR3: TGTGCCAGCAGCTTAGCAGGGGCTAACTATGGCTACACCTTC. Its translation: CASSLAGANYGYTF.

The chain couples TRBV6-1 to TRBJ1-2; a weak D match, TRBD1 (5 bases). Between the trimmed V and J ends, which lost 3 bases and 1 base, there was a span of 18 bases. CDR1 MNHNS and CDR2 SASEGT come from the germline V gene. The CDR3 extends over 17 amino acids. CDR3 protein: CASSESPTVWVNYGYTF. CDR3 nucleotide sequence: TGTGCCAGCAGTGAGTCCCCGACAGTTTGGGTTAACTATGGCTACACCTTC.

As regards this clone: Other DNA sequences in this specimen translate into the identical CDR3. This sequence joins TRBV12-3 or TRBV12-4 and TRBJ2-3; D is unresolved. The V end lost 5 bases, the J end lost 4 bases, and 7 bases lay between the germline ends. The CDR3 is 12 amino acids. The CDR3 loop reads CASSPRADTQYF. CDR3 DNA: TGTGCCAGCAGTCCAAGGGCAGATACGCAGTATTTT.

The gene calls are TRBV5-6 and TRBJ2-3; TRBD2 aligns across 11 bases. V shed 1 base and J 0 bases; nucleotides not matched to a gene: 4. This CDR3 is 17 amino acids long. Looked up from germline, CDR1 is SGHDT and CDR2 is YYEEEE. The CDR3 DNA reads as TGTGCCAGCAGCTTGCGACGGACTAGCGGGAGCACAGATACGCAGTATTTT. It encodes CASSLRRTSGSTDTQYF.

The chain uses TRBV3-1 (or the pseudogene TRBV3-2) and TRBJ1-1; possibly TRBD1 for D (5 bases). The germline gives CDR1 LGHDT, CDR2 YNNKEL (reference sequence). The CDR3 loop spans 17 amino acids. V lost 2 bases and J lost 0, with 16 bases in between. The CDR3 sequence: CASSQYLQQALNTEAFF. CDR3 nucleotides: TGTGCCAGCAGCCAATATCTCCAACAGGCCTTGAACACTGAAGCTTTCTTT.

V gene TRBV29-1 combines with J gene TRBJ1-2; TRBD1 might be the D (5 bases). Deletions cut 5 bases from V and 9 bases from J, with 19 bases between. This CDR3 is 13 amino acids long. The germline CDR1 and CDR2 sequences are SQVTM and ANQGSEA. The CDR3 sequence is CSVLTGALFSYTF. The CDR3, as DNA: TGCAGCGTTCTTACAGGCGCCCTCTTCAGCTACACCTTC.

The rearrangement links TRBV19 to TRBJ1-4; D ambiguous. V lost 11 bases and J 1 base, leaving 23 bases between the germline ends. The CDR3 is made up of 17 amino acids. CDR1 LNHDA and CDR2 SQIVND come from the germline V gene (reference sequence). The CDR3 nucleotides are TGTGCCTGTTTGCCAGTAGGGCGGGAGGAAACTAATGAAAAACTGTTTTTT. Amino acid sequence: CACLPVGREETNEKLFF.

The chain is built from TRBV11-2 and TRBJ1-5; a weak D match, TRBD1 (6 bases). There are 13 residues in the CDR3. Looked up from germline, CDR1 is SGHAT and CDR2 is FQNNGV. V dropped 0 bases and J dropped 11 bases, with 11 bases sitting between them. The CDR3 reads CASSLDEGGAQHF. In DNA form, the CDR3 reads TGTGCCAGCAGCTTAGATGAAGGGGGGGCCCAGCATTTT.

V is TRBV20-1 and J is TRBJ1-6; D is unclear. Germline assignment: CDR1 DFQATT and CDR2 SNEGSKA (reference sequence). The CDR3 runs 15 residues. V was shortened by 3 bases and J by 8 bases, with 17 bases between the two germline ends. The CDR3 DNA reads TGCAGTGCTAGTGCGGGGAACTGGCCGGATTCACCCCTCCACTTT. Its protein is CSASAGNWPDSPLHF.

This clone was seen a single time. The V and J genes are TRBV6-5 and TRBJ1-4, with TRBD1 as a possible D gene (5 bases). CDR1 MNHEY and CDR2 SVGAGI come from the germline V gene. Trimming took 6 bases from V and 7 from J, leaving 12 bases between them. The CDR3 runs to 13 residues. The DNA for the CDR3 is TGTGCCAGCAGGGGCAGGGAGGGTGAAAAACTGTTTTTT. Translating it yields CASRGREGEKLFF.

This chain uses TRBV19 with TRBJ2-3, with D tentatively TRBD2 (6 bases). CDR1 is LNHDA and CDR2 is SQIVND in the germline V gene (reference sequence). The CDR3 totals 15 residues. V lost 2 bases and J lost 3, with 12 bases in between. In DNA, the CDR3 is TGTGCCAGTAGTATAAATAGCGGAGGTACAGATACGCAGTATTTT. Translating it yields CASSINSGGTDTQYF.

V and J are TRBV24-1 and TRBJ2-5; 8 nucleotides line up with TRBD2. The CDR3 has 12 amino acids. The V segment lost 10 bases and the J segment 5 bases; nucleotides outside the gene matches: 5. Germline CDR1 is KGHDR and CDR2 is SFDVKD. CDR3 coding DNA: TGTGCCACTAGCGGGACTGGGGAGACCCAGTACTTC. It translates to CATSGTGETQYF.

A single count supports this clone. The CDR3 sequence is CASSQGGASSYNEQFF. DNA for the CDR3: TGCGCCAGCAGCCAAGGCGGGGCTAGCTCCTACAATGAGCAGTTCTTC. The V call is TRBV4-1, the J call TRBJ2-1; weak D call: TRBD2 (6 bases). The CDR3 totals 16 residues. V shed 1 base and J shed 0 bases, with 10 bases lying between them. CDR1 and CDR2 from the germline V gene are MGHRA and YSYEKL.

In nucleotides, the CDR3 is TGCGCCAGCAGCCCCCAGGGGACAGGGACTAATGAAAAACTGTTTTTT. Translation gives CASSPQGTGTNEKLFF. This chain joins TRBV4-1 and TRBJ1-4; 9 nucleotides line up with TRBD1. V trimming: 4 bases; J trimming: 2 bases; junction bases outside the gene matches: 5. Germline V gene lookup returns CDR1 MGHRA and CDR2 YSYEKL. CDR3 length equals 16 residues.

The chain recombines TRBV19 with TRBJ2-7, with 8 bases aligning to TRBD2. CDR3 length equals 14 residues. Germline CDR1 and CDR2: LNHDA and SQIVND (reference sequence). V was clipped by 5 bases and J by 3 bases; unmatched bases: 6. The CDR3 sequence is CASSAGLVYYEQYF. CDR3 DNA sequence: TGTGCCAGTAGTGCGGGACTAGTTTACTACGAGCAGTACTTC.

The chain is built from TRBV27 and TRBJ1-2, with a tentative D call TRBD1 (6 bases). The CDR3 contains 16 residues. V was pared by 4 bases and J by 5 bases, with 20 bases between. Germline V gene sequence: CDR1 MNHEY, CDR2 SMNVEV (reference sequence). Here the CDR3 DNA reads TGTGCCAGCAGTTCTCGGGACACACTCCGGCGGTATGGCTACACCTTC. Translating gives CASSSRDTLRRYGYTF.

This chain links TRBV21-1 with TRBJ1-5; the table's D gene call, TRBD1, was not cross checked with the DNA. TRBV21-1 is deemed a pseudogene. CDR3 size: 16 residues. CDR3 residues: CASSNATGETNQPQHF. The CDR3 nucleotides are TGTGCCAGCAGCAACGCCACAGGGGAGACCAATCAGCCCCAGCATTTT.

The chain couples TRBV7-2 to TRBJ1-2; D is undetermined. Trimming left V 0 bases short and J 10 bases short, with 12 bases between. Germline V CDR1 and CDR2: SGHTA, FQGNSA. This CDR3 contains 13 residues. The CDR3 sequence is CASSLAFPPDYTF. DNA of the CDR3: TGTGCCAGCAGCTTAGCATTCCCCCCGGACTACACCTTC.

This clone was recorded a few times. The V call is TRBV14, the J call TRBJ2-7; the D is unclear. Trimming took 8 bases from V and 4 from J, leaving 15 bases between them. The CDR3 has 13 residues. Germline lookup yields CDR1 SGHDN and CDR2 FVKESK. Here the CDR3 DNA reads TGTGCCAGCGCTGATGTGCGTTCTTACGAGCAGTACTTC. It is translated as CASADVRSYEQYF.

The V gene is TRBV6-2 or TRBV6-3, the J gene TRBJ2-7, with D uncertain. Deletions cut 2 bases from V and 6 bases from J, with 8 bases between. The germline V gene has CDR1 MNHEY and CDR2 SVGEGT. The CDR3 covers 12 residues. The CDR3 DNA follows: TGTGCCAGCAGTTACCCGTTTGGCGAGCAGTACTTC. This codes for CASSYPFGEQYF.

The rearrangement links TRBV28 to TRBJ1-3; 7 nucleotides agree with TRBD1. CDR3 length equals 15 residues. Germline V gene data show CDR1 as MDHEN and CDR2 as SYDVKM. Trimming took 2 bases from V and 2 from J; bases not matched to a gene: 3. For the CDR3, the DNA is TGTGCCAGCAGTTTAGACAGGGCCGCTGGAAACACCATATATTTT. Protein sequence: CASSLDRAAGNTIYF.

This clone was observed once. The chain has TRBV28 and TRBJ1-1, with TRBD1 matching 8 bases. Trimming cost V 8 bases and J 0 bases; bases outside gene matches: 8. The CDR3 extends over 15 amino acids. The germline V gene has CDR1 MDHEN and CDR2 SYDVKM. CDR3 coding DNA: TGTGCCAGCGCACAGGCAGGGGGCTTGAACACTGAAGCTTTCTTT. Its protein is CASAQAGGLNTEAFF.